This T cell receptor (beta chain) comes out of a study of blood T cell repertoires in COVID-19. Study overall: Sample material is recorded as cDNA or gDNA derived from T cells, B-cell-depleted T cells, or PBMCs.

The data were produced by immunoSEQ multiplex PCR, yet TCRdb's version contains in-frame clones alone and is incomplete. This sample has some 150,000 clones, with more than 75% found just once. The clonotype originates from a man aged 65-85 years with acute or convalescent COVID-19. Sequenced material: peripheral blood.

The DNA for the CDR3 is TGCGCCAGCAGCACCGGGACTTTTGAAACAGATACGCAGTATTTT. Protein product: CASSTGTFETDTQYF. This chain joins TRBV5-1 and TRBJ2-3, with D possibly being TRBD2 (6 bases). The V gene's germline CDR1 is SGHRS and CDR2 YFSETQ. Between the trimmed V and J ends, which lost 4 bases and 3 bases, there was a span of 15 bases. This CDR3 is 15 amino acids long.